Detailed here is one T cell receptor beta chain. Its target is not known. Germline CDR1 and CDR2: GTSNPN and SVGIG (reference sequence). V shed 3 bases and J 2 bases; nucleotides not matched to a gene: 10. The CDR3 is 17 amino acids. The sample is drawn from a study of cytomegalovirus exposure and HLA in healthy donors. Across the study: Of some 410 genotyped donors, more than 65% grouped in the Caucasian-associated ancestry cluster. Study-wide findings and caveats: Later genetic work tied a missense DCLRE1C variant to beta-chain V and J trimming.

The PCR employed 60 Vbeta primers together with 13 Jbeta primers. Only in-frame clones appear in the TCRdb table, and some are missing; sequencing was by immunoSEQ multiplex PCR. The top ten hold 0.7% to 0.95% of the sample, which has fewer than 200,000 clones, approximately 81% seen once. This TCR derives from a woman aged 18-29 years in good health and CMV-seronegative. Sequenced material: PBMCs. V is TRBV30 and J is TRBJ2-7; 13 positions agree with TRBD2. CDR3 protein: CAWSRGLAGDLPYEQYF. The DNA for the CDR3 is TGTGCCTGGAGCAGAGGACTAGCGGGAGATTTACCCTACGAGCAGTACTTC.